The 8 T cell receptor beta chains reported below all come from one sample, sequenced in a study of cytomegalovirus exposure and HLA in healthy donors (dated by TCRdb to 2015 to 2018). Libraries were built with the immunoSEQ multiplex PCR assay. The multiplex PCR relied on a mix of 60 forward primers for TCR Vbeta segments and 13 reverse primers for TCR Jbeta segments. This is the immuneACCESS table as TCRdb keeps it, with only in-frame sequences that have V and J called. A part of the clones is gone; compared with another copy, unresolved V genes explain less than half, and the rest is unexplained. The sample table shows tens of thousands of clones, and over 65% are seen once. Approximately 4.4% of the sample goes to the ten largest clones. Sequenced: PBMCs. Receptors originate from a man aged 35 to 55 in good health and CMV-seronegative.

This chain uses TRBV19 with TRBJ2-7; TRBD2 aligns across 9 bases. From germline, CDR1 is LNHDA and CDR2 SQIVND (reference sequence). The CDR3 contains 16 residues. V lost 7 bases and J lost 0; bases outside the gene matches: 10. The CDR3 nucleotides are TGTGCCAGTACTCCTGCGGGTAGCGGGAGCTCCTACGAGCAGTACTTC. Residues: CASTPAGSGSSYEQYF.

This chain links TRBV10-1 with TRBJ2-2, with 14 bases matching TRBD2. Germline-derived CDR1 and CDR2 are WNHNN and SYGVQD (reference sequence). After removal of 4 bases from V and 4 bases from J, the junction contained 11 bases not matched to a gene. The CDR3 spans 19 residues. The CDR3 spells CASSGRLGLAGGGTGELFF. CDR3 nucleotides: TGCGCCAGCAGTGGTCGGTTAGGACTAGCGGGAGGCGGCACCGGGGAGCTGTTTTTT.

This chain links TRBV5-1 with TRBJ2-2; 10 nucleotides line up with TRBD1. Germline CDR1 is SGHRS and CDR2 is YFSETQ. This CDR3 is built from 18 residues. V trimming: 5 bases; J trimming: 6 bases; junction bases outside the gene matches: 16. The CDR3 DNA sequence: TGCGCCAGCAGTTGGACCGGACAGGGGGTTGAGGGAGCCGGGGAGCTGTTTTTT. Protein product: CASSWTGQGVEGAGELFF.

To note about this clone: One junction end disagrees with the germline gene, perhaps due to a read error. The chain joins TRBV7-9 to TRBJ1-2; 7 positions agree with TRBD1. The CDR3 length is 16 residues. CDR1 is SEHNR and CDR2 is FQNEAQ in the germline V gene (reference sequence). This chain's CDR3 is CSSSLETGRFFYGYTF. The CDR3 DNA is TGTTCCAGCAGCTTAGAGACAGGGAGATTCTTCTATGGCTACACCTTC.

This chain links TRBV5-4 with TRBJ1-2; tentative D call: TRBD1 (5 bases). The CDR3 is made up of 14 amino acids. In germline, CDR1 is SGHNT, CDR2 YYREEE (reference sequence). Trimming removed 3 bases from V and 3 bases from J, with 12 bases in between. CDR3 coding DNA: TGTGCCAGCAGCTCCAGAGGAGGGGACTATGGCTACACCTTC. It translates to CASSSRGGDYGYTF.

The rearrangement uses TRBV6-1 and TRBJ2-5; D perhaps matches TRBD2 (5 bases). Germline V lookup: CDR1 MNHNS, CDR2 SASEGT. Trimming took 8 bases from V and 4 from J, leaving 17 bases between them. This CDR3 spans 14 amino acids. The CDR3 region has the DNA TGTGCCAGCGTTTATCGGGAATTGGTAGAGACCCAGTACTTC. It is translated as CASVYRELVETQYF.

The V and J genes are TRBV5-5 and TRBJ1-1; tentatively, D is TRBD1 (5 bases). Germline V gives CDR1 SGHKS, CDR2 YYEKEE (reference sequence). This CDR3 region has 18 residues. Deletions cut 0 bases from V and 1 base from J, with 19 bases between. The CDR3 is CASSLVYAGRPGNTEAFF. For the CDR3, the DNA is TGTGCCAGCAGCTTGGTGTACGCGGGACGGCCCGGGAACACTGAAGCTTTCTTT.

This chain connects TRBV25-1 to TRBJ2-7; possible D gene TRBD2, 6 bases. Trimming removed 1 base at V and 2 bases at J, with 15 bases between. This CDR3 spans 16 amino acids. Germline lookup yields CDR1 MGHDK and CDR2 SYGVNS. This chain's CDR3 is CASSESRGHLTYEQYF. The CDR3 region has the DNA TGTGCCAGCAGTGAATCGCGGGGCCACCTAACCTACGAGCAGTACTTC.